The present T cell receptor (beta chain) was sequenced within a study of blood T cells in healthy people across ages. In this sample, this clonotype turned up a few times. Its antigen is still unknown. Total RNA, at least 5.5 micrograms per sample, was extracted from PBMCs. Study-wide results and limits: TCR beta diversity, measured per million T cells, fell in a roughly linear way with age. Donor CMV infection status was unknown, possibly confounding age-related changes in expanded clonotypes.

The CDR3 loop spans 15 amino acids. Germline CDR1 is MNHNS and CDR2 is SASEGT. V lost 7 bases and J 2 bases, leaving 18 bases between the germline ends. Primers used in a second PCR of about 6 to 11 cycles were a sample-barcoded 5' primer and a J-beta primer mix. Sequencing yielded, for each sample, at least 3 million paired-end reads carrying CDR3. TCRdb itself ran the 5' RACE reads through MiXCR, one entry per CDR3 protein. There are 1.5 million or so distinct CDR3 sequences in the sample; around 39% occur only once, and 7% to 9% lies in the top ten. The receptor was isolated from a woman aged 18 to 35 in good health. Sequenced sample: blood. The chain couples TRBV6-1 to TRBJ2-7, with D possibly being TRBD1 or TRBD2 (5 bases each). This chain's CDR3 is CASMWSGLLTYEQYF. Written as DNA, the CDR3 is TGTGCCAGCATGTGGTCGGGGCTCCTAACCTACGAGCAGTACTTC.